This passage covers 24 T cell receptor beta chains from one sample sequenced in a study of T cell changes during pregnancy in multiple sclerosis. Here immunoSEQ multiplex PCR was the method, and the copy in TCRdb shows in-frame clones only, minus some. The data hold 45,000 or so clones, with approximately 91% observed a single time. The source material was PBMCs (not recorded whether the cells were cultured). These receptors came from a female donor with multiple sclerosis, enrolled in a pregnancy study.

The V call is TRBV10-3, the J call TRBJ1-2, with D maybe TRBD1 (5 bases). Trimming removed 4 bases from V and 0 bases from J, with 12 bases in between. CDR1 ENHRY and CDR2 SYGVKD come from the germline V gene. CDR3 size: 15 residues. CDR3: CAISVDRTTNYGYTF. For the CDR3, the DNA is TGTGCCATCAGTGTTGACCGGACAACTAACTATGGCTACACCTTC.

This clone was detected only once. The chain links TRBV5-6 to TRBJ1-1; D uncertain. V shed 4 bases and J shed 3 bases, with 13 bases lying between them. Germline CDR1 is SGHDT and CDR2 is YYEEEE. The CDR3 sequence is 14 residues long. The CDR3 loop is CASSEGLKDTEAFF. CDR3 nucleotides: TGTGCCAGCAGCGAGGGCCTGAAGGACACTGAAGCTTTCTTT.

This clone has a single count. The V call is TRBV27, the J call TRBJ2-1; D is perhaps TRBD1 (6 bases). V lost 5 bases and J 0 bases, leaving 17 bases between the germline ends. This CDR3 comprises 17 residues. Germline V gives CDR1 MNHEY, CDR2 SMNVEV (reference sequence). The DNA of the CDR3 is TGTGCCAGCAGTACGGGGCTACAGGGCCTCTCCTACAATGAGCAGTTCTTC. Its translation: CASSTGLQGLSYNEQFF.

The chain recombines TRBV10-3 with TRBJ1-1; TRBD1 is a possible D gene (5 bases). V lost 5 bases, J lost 5 bases, and 6 bases lay in between. CDR3 length: 11 residues. The germline V gene encodes CDR1 ENHRY and CDR2 SYGVKD. The CDR3 loop is CAISSGTEAFF. CDR3 DNA sequence: TGTGCCATCAGTTCAGGGACTGAAGCTTTCTTT.

This chain uses TRBV4-1 with TRBJ2-5, with TRBD1 as a possible D gene (7 bases). The closer fit of TRBJ2-7 to the DNA end suggests the J call may be wrong. CDR1 MGHRA and CDR2 YSYEKL come from the germline V gene. The CDR3 runs to 15 residues. The DNA for the CDR3 is TGCGCCAGCAGCCAAGAGGGCAGGGGGGCCTACGAGCAGTACTTC. Translated, it gives CASSQEGRGAYEQYF.

This clone was counted a few times. The chain employs TRBV28 and TRBJ2-7; 7 positions agree with TRBD1. V lost 8 bases to trimming and J lost 5 bases; unmatched junction nucleotides: 12. Germline-derived CDR1 and CDR2 are MDHEN and SYDVKM. The CDR3 is 14 residues long. The CDR3 sequence is CASYRGQGVNEQYF. CDR3 coding DNA: TGTGCCAGCTACCGGGGCCAGGGGGTGAACGAGCAGTACTTC.

V gene TRBV7-8 combines with J gene TRBJ2-7; D possibly corresponds to TRBD2 (5 bases). V was trimmed by 4 bases and J by 3 bases, leaving 7 bases between them. Germline-derived CDR1 and CDR2 are SGHVS and FQNEAQ. CDR3 length: 12 amino acids. The CDR3 region has the DNA TGTGCCAGCAGCTCCCGGGACTACGAGCAGTACTTC. Amino acid sequence: CASSSRDYEQYF.

The gene calls are TRBV6-5 and TRBJ2-7; 7 nucleotides agree with TRBD1. The CDR3 is made up of 14 amino acids. The germline V gene has CDR1 MNHEY and CDR2 SVGAGI. The V segment lost 6 bases and the J segment 2 bases; nucleotides outside the gene matches: 7. The CDR3 DNA reads TGTGCCAGCAGACCGACAGGGTTAACCTACGAGCAGTACTTC. Translation: CASRPTGLTYEQYF.

This clone was found once. This rearrangement joins TRBV6-1 to TRBJ2-5, with D possibly being TRBD1 (5 bases). The CDR3 covers 15 residues. V was shortened by 4 bases and J by 2 bases, with 14 bases between the two germline ends. CDR1 MNHNS and CDR2 SASEGT come from the germline V gene. The CDR3 here is CASSGRQRKQETQYF. Written as DNA, the CDR3 is TGTGCCAGCAGTGGGAGACAGAGAAAGCAAGAGACCCAGTACTTC.

The chain's CDR3 is CASSLGGIVGDEQFF. CDR3 bases: TGTGCCAGCAGTTTGGGCGGGATCGTGGGGGATGAGCAGTTCTTC. V usage is TRBV28 and J usage is TRBJ2-1; maybe TRBD2 (6 bases). Per germline, CDR1 MDHEN and CDR2 SYDVKM. V was trimmed by 3 bases and J by 8 bases, leaving 17 bases between them. The CDR3 contains 15 residues.

This chain joins TRBV30 and TRBJ2-7; TRBD1 matches at 10 bases. CDR3 length: 14 amino acids. V lost 3 bases to trimming and J lost 2 bases; unmatched junction nucleotides: 4. CDR1 and CDR2 (germline): GTSNPN, SVGIG (reference sequence). The CDR3 coding sequence is TGTGCCTGGAGGGGACAGGGGATCACCTACGAGCAGTACTTC. Encoded protein: CAWRGQGITYEQYF.

This clone has just a few counts. The chain links TRBV7-9 to TRBJ2-1; 11 nucleotides agree with TRBD2. Looked up from germline, CDR1 is SEHNR and CDR2 is FQNEAQ (reference sequence). The CDR3 sequence is 16 residues long. V lost 2 bases and J lost 10; bases outside the gene matches: 10. CDR3 coding DNA: TGTGCCAGCAGCTTAAACCCGGGACTAGCGGAAAGGGAGCAGTTCTTC. This codes for CASSLNPGLAEREQFF.

The chain recombines TRBV2 with TRBJ2-7; either TRBD1 or TRBD2 may supply D (5 bases each). CDR3 length equals 14 residues. Germline V gene data show CDR1 as SNHLY and CDR2 as FYNNEI. V was clipped by 6 bases and J by 4 bases, with 16 bases between them. Here the CDR3 reads CASRSPRGRYEQYF. For the CDR3, the DNA is TGTGCCAGCAGGTCCCCGAGGGGCCGGTACGAGCAGTACTTC.

The chain employs TRBV28 and TRBJ1-2; 9 bases match TRBD1. The CDR3 is 15 amino acids. J was trimmed by 0 bases and V by 5 bases; bases with no gene match: 4. CDR1 MDHEN and CDR2 SYDVKM come from the germline V gene. CDR3 amino acids: CASSLWDRANYGYTF. The CDR3 DNA reads as TGTGCCAGCAGTCTTTGGGACAGGGCTAACTATGGCTACACCTTC.

The chain recombines TRBV7-9 with TRBJ2-1; D gene unclear. The length of the CDR3 is 17 residues. Germline V lookup: CDR1 SEHNR, CDR2 FQNEAQ (reference sequence). The V end was cut by 0 bases, the J end by 6 bases, with 18 bases between. CDR3 amino acids: CASSLAVTRPASNEQFF. As DNA, the CDR3 is TGTGCCAGCAGCTTAGCGGTAACCCGCCCAGCGAGCAATGAGCAGTTCTTC.

The genes are TRBV9 and TRBJ2-7; 10 bases agree with TRBD2. The CDR3 is 16 residues long. The V segment lost 7 bases and the J segment 4 bases; nucleotides outside the gene matches: 14. From germline, CDR1 is SGDLS and CDR2 YYNGEE. As DNA, the CDR3 is TGTGCCAGCCGGGATTTACGCCCGGGACTAGCGTACGAGCAGTACTTC. It is translated as CASRDLRPGLAYEQYF. Using reference TRBV9 and TRBJ2-7 for the parts outside the CDR3, the full variable domain is DSGVTQTPKHLITATGQRVTLRCSPRSGDLSVYWYQQSLDQGLQFLIQYYNGEERAKGNILERFSAQQFPDLHSELNLSSLELGDSALYFCASRDLRPGLAYEQYFGPGTRLTVT.

The rearrangement links TRBV6-1 to TRBJ2-1; D gene unclear. The CDR3 is 12 residues long. Germline assignment: CDR1 MNHNS and CDR2 SASEGT. V lost 1 base and J 10 bases, leaving 8 bases between the germline ends. The CDR3 sequence is CASSEEGTEQFF. DNA of the CDR3: TGTGCCAGCAGTGAAGAGGGAACAGAGCAGTTCTTC.

The rearrangement uses TRBV12-5 and TRBJ2-2; D is unclear. The germline V and J ends were trimmed by 3 bases and 7 bases, with 3 bases remaining between them. Germline V gene data show CDR1 as LGHNT and CDR2 as FRNRAP. The CDR3 is made up of 11 amino acids. The CDR3 nucleotides read TGTGCTAGTGGTTTCAGCGGGGAGCTGTTTTTT. It encodes CASGFSGELFF.

The rearrangement joins TRBV7-3 to TRBJ1-1, with 7 positions matching TRBD1. CDR3 length: 13 residues. V shed 5 bases, J shed 5 bases, and the junction held 5 bases outside the gene matches. Germline CDR1 SGHTA, CDR2 FQGTGA. The DNA of the CDR3 is TGTGCCAGCAGCCCGCAGGGACAGACTGAAGCTTTCTTT. This translates into CASSPQGQTEAFF.

The chain recombines TRBV27 with TRBJ2-1, with D perhaps given as TRBD1 or TRBD2 (5 bases each). Germline V gene data show CDR1 as MNHEY and CDR2 as SMNVEV (reference sequence). The CDR3 is 16 residues long. The V gene lost 2 bases and the J gene lost 6 bases, with 17 bases spanning the gap. This chain's CDR3 is CASSLGTGSHFNEQFF. Written as DNA, the CDR3 is TGTGCCAGCAGTTTAGGGACCGGGTCTCATTTCAATGAGCAGTTCTTC.

A single count supports this clone. The chain links TRBV2 to TRBJ1-2, with D maybe TRBD1 (5 bases). The CDR3 length is 14 residues. With 4 bases removed from V and 4 bases from J, the gap between germline ends came to 13 bases. Germline V lookup: CDR1 SNHLY, CDR2 FYNNEI. CDR3: CASSVQGVGYGYTF. The CDR3 DNA reads TGTGCCAGCAGTGTACAAGGGGTCGGCTATGGCTACACCTTC.

In its sample, this clone was seen once. V is TRBV29-1 and J is TRBJ2-1, with D possibly matching TRBD2 (5 bases). V lost 7 bases to trimming and J lost 3 bases, with 13 bases between them. In germline, CDR1 is SQVTM, CDR2 ANQGSEA. CDR3 size: 13 residues. In DNA form, the CDR3 reads TGCAGCGGGAGGCGGGCTGTCTACAATGAGCAGTTCTTC. Translation gives CSGRRAVYNEQFF.

The gene calls are TRBV6-6 and TRBJ1-2; a possible D gene is TRBD1 (6 bases). Germline values: CDR1 MNHNY, CDR2 SVGAGI (reference sequence). The CDR3 covers 14 residues. The V and J ends lost 8 bases and 2 bases respectively, with 15 bases between them. DNA of the CDR3: TGTGCCAGCCGTCGGGGGCAGACGAACTATGGCTACACCTTC. This sequence encodes CASRRGQTNYGYTF.

The chain combines TRBV27 with TRBJ1-2; D perhaps matches TRBD1 (6 bases). V shed 6 bases and J shed 8 bases, with 13 bases lying between them. Germline-derived CDR1 and CDR2 are MNHEY and SMNVEV (reference sequence). The CDR3 spans 12 residues. CDR3 sequence reads: CASSYPGGGYTF. The CDR3 region has the DNA TGTGCCAGCAGCTACCCCGGGGGCGGCTACACCTTC.